This TCR beta chain emerged from a study of OX40 agonist ivuxolimab in advanced cancers. Study in general: Cancers in dose escalation were hepatocellular, melanoma, renal cell and head and neck. Patients were 82.7% male with ages roughly 23 to 85, mean 60. Treatment received earlier with anti-PD-1, anti-PD-L1 or anti-CTLA-4 agents was allowed, and more than 35% had some.

V gave up 6 bases and J gave up 2 bases; unmatched junction bases: 5. The germline V gene has CDR1 MDHEN and CDR2 SYDVKM. The CDR3 length is 15 residues. Repertoires were generated with immunoSEQ multiplex PCR, while TCRdb's copy carries only in-frame clones and drops some. The repertoire has 72,000 or so clones, 84% of them found once; the top ten carry 0.44%. The sequencing here drew on CD4+ or CD8+ T cells sorted from blood, taken in a trial of the OX40 agonist ivuxolimab. The sequence was obtained from an adult with an advanced solid tumor such as melanoma, head and neck, liver or kidney cancer. The chain joins TRBV28 to TRBJ2-3, with 10 bases fitting TRBD2. CDR3 region: CASRTSGHTTDTQYF. CDR3 in DNA: TGTGCCAGCAGGACTAGCGGGCATACCACAGATACGCAGTATTTT.